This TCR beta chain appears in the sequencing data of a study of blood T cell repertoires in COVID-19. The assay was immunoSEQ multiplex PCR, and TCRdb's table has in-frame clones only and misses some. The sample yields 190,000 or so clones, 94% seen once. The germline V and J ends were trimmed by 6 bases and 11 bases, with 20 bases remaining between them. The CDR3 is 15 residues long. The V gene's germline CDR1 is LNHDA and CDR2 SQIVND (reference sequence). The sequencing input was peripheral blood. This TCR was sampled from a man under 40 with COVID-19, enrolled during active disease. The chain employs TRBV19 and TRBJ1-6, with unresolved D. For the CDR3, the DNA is TGTGCCAGTAGCACGGGCGGGAACAAAGAGGCACCCCTCCACTTT. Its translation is CASSTGGNKEAPLHF.